These T cell receptor beta chains were read from a single sample in a study of cytomegalovirus exposure and HLA in healthy donors. TCRdb's copy holds only in-frame clones and misses some; the assay was immunoSEQ multiplex PCR. In the table there are about 200,000 clones, about three quarters of which are singletons. Material for sequencing was PBMCs. Receptors originate from a man aged 18 to 35 in good health and CMV-seronegative. Each CDR3 is given with its conserved first and last residue. The D gene is left open where the match is weak. Clone size is given for some rows only: seen once, a few or many times, or a class if the clone is expanded.

TRBJ2-1 | once | TRBV5-1 | TRBD2 | TGCGCCAGCAGCTTTCTAGCGGGGGGGAATGAGCAGTTCTTC | CASSFLAGGNEQFF
TRBJ2-7 | - | TRBV29-1 | TRBD1 | TGCAGCGGCATAACCGGGACAGTGAACGAGCAGTACTTC | CSGITGTVNEQYF
TRBJ2-3 | - | TRBV29-1 | - | TGCAGCACGCGACCGGGGGGCTTAGATACGCAGTATTTT | CSTRPGGLDTQYF
TRBJ1-1 | once | TRBV5-1 | - | TGCGCCAGCAGCCTCCTTTCGGGGAACACTGAAGCTTTCTTT | CASSLLSGNTEAFF
TRBJ1-5 | once | TRBV19 | TRBD1 | TGTGCCAGTACCGTGGACAGGGATTATCAGCCCCAGCATTTT | CASTVDRDYQPQHF
TRBJ1-1 | few | TRBV7-3 | TRBD1 | TGTGCCAGCAGCTTTCAACAGGGGTCTGAAGCTTTCTTT | CASSFQQGSEAFF
TRBJ1-2 | - | TRBV4-1 | - | TGCGCCAGCAGCCAAGATTCTTACTTACCCTGGGGGGGGCGAAGGACTAACTATGGCTACACCTTC | CASSQDSYLPWGGRRTNYGYTF
TRBJ2-5 | - | TRBV27 | - | TGTGCCACCAAGGGGTTTGAACAGTCTCAAGAGACCCAGTACTTC | CATKGFEQSQETQYF
TRBJ2-2 | - | TRBV7-8 | - | TGTGCCAGCAGCCTGGAGGGCCCCGGGGAGCTGTTTTTT | CASSLEGPGELFF
TRBJ2-3 | - | TRBV7-8 | TRBD2 | TGTGCCAGCAGCGCCACTAGCGGGAGTGGGGACACAGATACGCAGTATTTT | CASSATSGSGDTDTQYF
TRBJ2-7 | - | TRBV9 | TRBD1 | TGTGCCAGCACGCAGGGGGCGGATGGCGAGCAGTACTTC | CASTQGADGEQYF
TRBJ1-1 | once | TRBV28 | TRBD1 | TGTGCCAGCAGACGACAGGGGCCCACTGAAGCTTTCTTT | CASRRQGPTEAFF
TRBJ2-5 | - | TRBV6-5 | TRBD1 | TGTGCCAGCAGTTACGGGACAGGGGGCTCAGAGACCCAGTACTTC | CASSYGTGGSETQYF
TRBJ2-7 | - | TRBV28 | - | TGTGCCAGCAGGATCCCGACAGACTACGAGCAGTACTTC | CASRIPTDYEQYF
TRBJ1-3 | once | TRBV7-8 | - | TGTGCCAGCAGCTTATTGGCTAGGATAGTGCCGCGAAACACCATATATTTT | CASSLLARIVPRNTIYF
TRBJ2-2 | - | TRBV7-9 | - | TGTGCCAGCAGCGCGACCGGACAGAACACCGGGGAGCTGTTTTTT | CASSATGQNTGELFF
TRBJ2-7 | few | TRBV11-2 | - | TGTGCCAGCAGCTTAGATCCCCCATCAAGCCACTCCTACGAGCAGTACTTC | CASSLDPPSSHSYEQYF
TRBJ2-1 | - | TRBV7-9 | TRBD1 | TGTGCCAGCAGCAGACAGGGGGTTCTTGAGCAGTTCTTC | CASSRQGVLEQFF
TRBJ2-3 | - | TRBV4-3 | TRBD2 | TGCGCCAGCAGCCAAGATTCCCCTAGCGGGGGTGCAGCAAATACGCAGTATTTT | CASSQDSPSGGAANTQYF
TRBJ2-2 | - | TRBV7-2 | - | TGTGCCAGCACTCTTAGTTACACCGGGGAGCTGTTTTTT | CASTLSYTGELFF
TRBJ2-1 | - | TRBV5-8 | - | TGTGCCAGCAGCAACAACAGGGCCCGCGGTGAGCAGTTCTTC | CASSNNRARGEQFF
TRBJ1-4 | - | TRBV4-2 | - | TGTGCCAGCAGCCAAGACAGGCAGACTGAAAAACTGTTTTTT | CASSQDRQTEKLFF
TRBJ2-7 | - | TRBV6-5 | TRBD2 | TGTGCCAGCAGTTACCAGACTAGCTATGGGTCCTACGAGCAGTACTTC | CASSYQTSYGSYEQYF
TRBJ2-1 | - | TRBV5-8 | - | TGTGCCAATCTAGGACAGCCGGCGGCCAATGAGCAGTTCTTC | CANLGQPAANEQFF
TRBJ1-5 | - | TRBV19 | - | TGTGCCAGTAGTATACTGGACACCTCTGGTAATCAGCCCCAGCATTTT | CASSILDTSGNQPQHF
TRBJ1-1 | - | TRBV2 | - | TGTGCCAGCAGTTCCGGGCCAGGAGGTGAAGCTTTCTTT | CASSSGPGGEAFF
TRBJ1-2 | - | TRBV7-2 | - | TGTGCCAGCAGCCCCCGGTATGGCTACACCTTC | CASSPRYGYTF
TRBJ2-7 | - | TRBV15 | TRBD1 | TGTGCCACTGGAAGGACAGGGAATACCTACGAGCAGTACTTC | CATGRTGNTYEQYF
TRBJ1-1 | - | TRBV5-1 | - | TGCGCCAGCAGCTTGGCCGAATTGGGGGGACGAGTCACTGAAGCTTTCTTT | CASSLAELGGRVTEAFF
TRBJ1-5 | - | TRBV2 | TRBD1 | TGTGCCAGCAGTGGTTTCCAGGGGGCGAACAATCAGCCCCAGCATTTT | CASSGFQGANNQPQHF
TRBJ1-5 | - | TRBV7-2 | - | TGTGCCAGCAGCTTCAACAGGGACCAGCCCCAGCATTTT | CASSFNRDQPQHF
TRBJ2-7 | - | TRBV30 | TRBD1 | TGTGCCGCCTGGGACAGACCACAAGAGCAGTACTTC | CAAWDRPQEQYF
TRBJ1-3 | few | TRBV7-6 | - | TGTGCCAGCAGCTTAGATTCGGGGACTGGAAACACCATATATTTT | CASSLDSGTGNTIYF
TRBJ2-4 | - | TRBV5-6 | - | TGTGCCAGCAGCTTGCCCCCACACCGGGTTGGGAACATTCAGTACTTC | CASSLPPHRVGNIQYF
TRBJ2-7 | - | TRBV2 | - | TGTGCCAGCGCCGGGACTGCAAGCGCAGATGCGTACTTC | CASAGTASADAYF
TRBJ1-5 | - | TRBV27 | - | TGTGCCAGCAGTTCCTCGACAGTTTATAGCAATCAGCCCCAGCATTTT | CASSSSTVYSNQPQHF
TRBJ2-5 | - | TRBV30 | - | TGTGCCTGGAGTGTACAGGCAGGGGTAACAGAGACCCAGTACTTC | CAWSVQAGVTETQYF
TRBJ1-4 | - | TRBV5-1 | - | TGCGCCAGCAGCCTGACAAACGATAATGAAAAACTGTTTTTT | CASSLTNDNEKLFF
TRBJ1-1 | - | TRBV6-5 | - | TGTGCCAGCAGTTACTCGCGTAACACTGAAGCTTTCTTT | CASSYSRNTEAFF
TRBJ2-5 | - | TRBV9 | - | TGTGCCAGCAGCGTAGGATCCGGGGTAGAGACCCAGTACTTC | CASSVGSGVETQYF
TRBJ2-1 | - | TRBV9 | TRBD2 | TGTGCCAGCAGCGTCTACCAGCGGGAGACCTCCTACAATGAGCAGTTCTTC | CASSVYQRETSYNEQFF
TRBJ2-7 | - | TRBV27 | TRBD2 | TGTGCCAGCAGTCCGGGGACTAGCGGGAGTCGGTCCTACGAGCAGTACTTC | CASSPGTSGSRSYEQYF